These 21 T cell receptor beta chains were all obtained from the same sample, sequenced in a study of lymphopenia after photon versus proton radiotherapy. Method: immunoSEQ multiplex PCR; TCRdb's copy keeps in-frame clones and lacks some. This sample has tens of thousands of clones, with approximately 82% found just once. The source was peripheral blood, collected from a patient treated with photon-based radiotherapy. The source of these receptors is a man aged 50-60 years with gastric cancer.

The chain employs TRBV7-2 and TRBJ2-1; a possible D gene is TRBD2 (6 bases). The CDR3 is made up of 14 amino acids. V was shortened by 6 bases and J by 3 bases, with 12 bases between the two germline ends. In germline, CDR1 is SGHTA, CDR2 FQGNSA. The CDR3 loop reads CASRVGGFYNEQFF. The CDR3 DNA reads as TGTGCCAGCAGAGTTGGAGGGTTCTACAATGAGCAGTTCTTC. The variable domain in full, with the rest retrieved from reference TRBV7-2 and TRBJ2-1, is GAGVSQSPSNKVTEKGKDVELRCDPISGHTALYWYRQSLGQGLEFLIYFQGNSAPDKSGLPSDRFSAERTGGSVSTLTIQRTQQEDSAVYLCASRVGGFYNEQFFGPGTRLTVL.

The V gene is TRBV6-1, the J gene TRBJ1-4; possibly TRBD1 for D (6 bases). The CDR3 has 16 amino acids. CDR1 MNHNS and CDR2 SASEGT come from the germline V gene. The V end lost 1 base, the J end lost 8 bases, and 17 bases lay between the germline ends. In nucleotides, the CDR3 is TGTGCCAGCAGTGAAGAGGGGGGCAAGGGTCGGGAAAAACTGTTTTTT. Protein: CASSEEGGKGREKLFF.

The gene calls are TRBV4-2 and TRBJ1-4; a possible D gene is TRBD1 (6 bases). V gave up 4 bases and J gave up 5 bases, with 20 bases separating them. There are 17 residues in the CDR3. The germline gives CDR1 LGHNA, CDR2 YNFKEQ. CDR3: CASSPRYNREANEKLFF. The CDR3 bases are TGTGCCAGCAGCCCCCGCTATAACAGGGAGGCGAATGAAAAACTGTTTTTT.

This chain joins TRBV28 and TRBJ2-7; perhaps TRBD1 as D (5 bases). Germline loops: CDR1 MDHEN, CDR2 SYDVKM. The CDR3 is 15 amino acids. Trimming removed 6 bases from V and 2 bases from J, with 17 bases in between. The CDR3 is CASSAARVVPYEQYF. In nucleotides, the CDR3 is TGTGCCAGCAGCGCAGCCAGGGTGGTCCCCTACGAGCAGTACTTC.

The chain has TRBV18 and TRBJ2-5; the D is unclear. Trimming shortened V by 1 base and J by 5 bases, and 23 bases separated the two germline ends. Germline V gene sequence: CDR1 KGHSH, CDR2 LQKENI. The CDR3 runs 18 residues. CDR3 amino acids: CASSPQDIRIGVLETQYF. In nucleotides, the CDR3 is TGTGCCAGCTCACCACAGGATATAAGGATAGGAGTCTTGGAGACCCAGTACTTC.

The chain recombines TRBV6-5 with TRBJ1-4, with 8 positions matching TRBD1. Germline loops: CDR1 MNHEY, CDR2 SVGAGI. This CDR3 has 15 amino acids. V shed 4 bases and J 8 bases; nucleotides not matched to a gene: 9. The CDR3 is CASSSTGTGGEKLFF. The CDR3 nucleotides read TGTGCCAGCAGTTCCACCGGGACAGGAGGCGAAAAACTGTTTTTT.

V gene TRBV10-3 combines with J gene TRBJ2-2; D possibly corresponds to TRBD1 (8 bases). Germline CDR1 and CDR2: ENHRY and SYGVKD. There are 15 residues in the CDR3. Trimming removed 2 bases from V and 3 bases from J, with 10 bases in between. CDR3 region: CAISETGGDTGELFF. CDR3 nucleotides: TGTGCCATCAGTGAGACAGGGGGGGACACCGGGGAGCTGTTTTTT.

The chain combines TRBV21-1 with TRBJ1-1; the table's D gene call, TRBD1, was not cross checked with the DNA. TRBV21-1 is reported as a pseudogene. CDR3 size: 17 residues. The CDR3 reads CASSRAGAWWWKTEAFF. CDR3 bases: TGTGCCAGCAGCAGGGCAGGGGCTTGGTGGTGGAAGACTGAAGCTTTCTTT.

This rearrangement joins TRBV2 to TRBJ1-2, with D perhaps TRBD1 (6 bases). The CDR3 totals 14 residues. In germline, CDR1 is SNHLY, CDR2 FYNNEI. Trimming left V 8 bases short and J 4 bases short, with 17 bases between. This CDR3 reads CASALHREGYGYTF. In nucleotides, the CDR3 is TGTGCCAGCGCTCTACACAGGGAGGGCTATGGCTACACCTTC.

The CDR3 here is CASSQDLNPYGYTF. The CDR3, as DNA: TGTGCCAGCAGCCAAGATCTGAATCCTTATGGCTACACCTTC. V and J are TRBV4-2 and TRBJ1-2, with unresolved D. The germline CDR1 and CDR2 sequences are LGHNA and YNFKEQ. This CDR3 is built from 14 residues. With 0 bases removed from V and 5 bases from J, the gap between germline ends came to 10 bases.

This chain links TRBV27 with TRBJ2-2, with D unclear. Germline V CDR1 and CDR2: MNHEY, SMNVEV (reference sequence). The length of the CDR3 is 15 residues. Trimming removed 7 bases at V and 4 bases at J, with 16 bases between. CDR3 coding DNA: TGTGCCAGCAAACCGGGCAGCTCCTCCACCGGGGAGCTGTTTTTT. This codes for CASKPGSSSTGELFF.

J is TRBJ1-2 and V is TRBV7-2; D unresolved. Germline assignment: CDR1 SGHTA and CDR2 FQGNSA. This CDR3 comprises 15 residues. V lost 3 bases and J 2 bases, leaving 13 bases between the germline ends. As DNA, the CDR3 is TGTGCCAGCAGCTTCAATGTCCAACGAAACTATGGCTACACCTTC. Its protein product is CASSFNVQRNYGYTF.

The gene calls are TRBV7-2 and TRBJ2-7, with TRBD2 matching 10 bases. Losses at the gene ends were 3 bases for V and 2 bases for J; bases not matched to a gene: 4. This CDR3 is built from 15 residues. Germline V gene data show CDR1 as SGHTA and CDR2 as FQGNSA. In nucleotides, the CDR3 is TGTGCCAGCAGCTTCACTAGCGGGATCCCCTACGAGCAGTACTTC. Protein product: CASSFTSGIPYEQYF.

There are a few counts of this clone. V and J are TRBV15 and TRBJ2-3; 9 bases match TRBD2. The CDR3 is 16 residues long. CDR1 and CDR2 (germline): LNHNV, YYDKDF (reference sequence). Trimming cost V 1 base and J 2 bases; bases outside gene matches: 4. Written as DNA, the CDR3 is TGTGCCACCAGCAGAGGGGCTAGCGGGATCACAGATACGCAGTATTTT. It codes for CATSRGASGITDTQYF.

V gene TRBV6-4 combines with J gene TRBJ1-1; D ambiguous. This CDR3 spans 15 amino acids. CDR1 is MRHNA and CDR2 is SNTAGT in the germline V gene. V was cut by 4 bases and J by 2 bases, with 14 bases left in between. The CDR3, as DNA: TGTGCCAGCAGTGCCATCTATTCCGCTAACACTGAAGCTTTCTTT. Its translation is CASSAIYSANTEAFF.

In this sample, this clone is medium-sized. Distinct nucleotide sequences in the sample also encode this CDR3. The genes are TRBV18 and TRBJ1-1; TRBD1 might be the D (5 bases). CDR1 is KGHSH and CDR2 is LQKENI in the germline V gene. This CDR3 has 14 residues. Trimming shortened V by 2 bases and J by 2 bases, and 9 bases separated the two germline ends. The CDR3 sequence: CASSPGAGNTEAFF. DNA of the CDR3: TGTGCCAGCTCACCAGGGGCGGGAAACACTGAAGCTTTCTTT.

The chain uses TRBV29-1 and TRBJ2-3; D is possibly TRBD1 or TRBD2 (7 bases each). V gave up 4 bases and J gave up 2 bases, with 28 bases separating them. The CDR3 spans 19 residues. Germline lookup yields CDR1 SQVTM and CDR2 ANQGSEA. The CDR3 loop reads CSVGDSGYRLAAYTDTQYF. CDR3 DNA: TGCAGCGTTGGGGACAGTGGGTATCGGCTAGCGGCCTACACAGATACGCAGTATTTT.

The chain is built from TRBV7-8 and TRBJ2-7; 9 positions agree with TRBD1. J lost 5 bases, V lost 4 bases, and 9 bases had no gene match. The CDR3 is 15 residues long. Germline-derived CDR1 and CDR2 are SGHVS and FQNEAQ. The DNA for the CDR3 is TGTGCCAGCAGCTCACTGGGACAGGGCCTGAACGAGCAGTACTTC. It codes for CASSSLGQGLNEQYF.

As to this clone: Other DNA sequences in the same sample also yield this CDR3. The gene calls are TRBV18 and TRBJ2-7; 7 bases match TRBD2. The V gene end was trimmed by 6 bases and the J gene end by 3 bases; junction bases not matched to a gene: 8. The CDR3 consists of 14 residues. Germline-derived CDR1 and CDR2 are KGHSH and LQKENI. CDR3 nucleotide sequence: TGTGCCAGCTCCCAAGGGCGCGGGAGCTACGAGCAGTACTTC. Translation gives CASSQGRGSYEQYF.

The chain has TRBV11-2 and TRBJ2-4, with D possibly matching TRBD1 (6 bases). The CDR3 contains 15 residues. Germline lookup yields CDR1 SGHAT and CDR2 FQNNGV. The ends were cut back, 2 bases at V and 1 base at J, with 9 bases in the middle. The chain's CDR3 is CASSLTGSAKNIQYF. In DNA, the CDR3 is TGTGCCAGCAGCTTAACAGGGTCGGCCAAAAACATTCAGTACTTC.

The rearrangement uses TRBV4-3 and TRBJ1-5; D may be TRBD1 (5 bases). Germline V gives CDR1 LGHNA, CDR2 YSLEER. The CDR3 runs to 15 residues. V was cut by 2 bases and J by 7 bases, with 15 bases left in between. The CDR3 loop is CASSQLYRLGQPQHF. CDR3 coding DNA: TGCGCCAGCAGCCAATTGTACAGGTTGGGACAGCCCCAGCATTTT.